This T cell receptor (beta chain) was recovered during a study of OX40 agonist ivuxolimab in advanced cancers. Study as a whole: Each dose-escalation patient presented with hepatocellular carcinoma, melanoma, renal cell or head and neck cancer. Study-level findings and limits: CD8+ T cells (on average) carried more expanded clones than CD4+ T cells. Partial responders at 0.1-3.0 mg/kg showed near-lowest clonal expansion.

The CDR3 contains 14 residues. In germline, CDR1 is MDHEN, CDR2 SYDVKM. Unmatched junction bases numbered 11, after V lost 4 bases and J lost 14 bases. Peripheral blood came from all dose cohorts at three timepoints. Only in-frame clones appear in the TCRdb table, and some are missing; sequencing was by immunoSEQ multiplex PCR. The table lists around 80,000 clones, roughly 84% of them singletons. On this clone itself: Its antigen is still unknown.

This receptor was taken from an adult with an advanced solid tumor such as melanoma, head and neck, liver or kidney cancer. The chain carries TRBV28 and TRBJ1-6, with 7 bases matching TRBD1. Sample: CD4+ or CD8+ T cells sorted from blood, taken in a trial of the OX40 agonist ivuxolimab. Here the CDR3 DNA reads TGTGCCAGCAGTTCGACAGGGTCGTCATCAACCCTCCACTTT. Its translation: CASSSTGSSSTLHF.